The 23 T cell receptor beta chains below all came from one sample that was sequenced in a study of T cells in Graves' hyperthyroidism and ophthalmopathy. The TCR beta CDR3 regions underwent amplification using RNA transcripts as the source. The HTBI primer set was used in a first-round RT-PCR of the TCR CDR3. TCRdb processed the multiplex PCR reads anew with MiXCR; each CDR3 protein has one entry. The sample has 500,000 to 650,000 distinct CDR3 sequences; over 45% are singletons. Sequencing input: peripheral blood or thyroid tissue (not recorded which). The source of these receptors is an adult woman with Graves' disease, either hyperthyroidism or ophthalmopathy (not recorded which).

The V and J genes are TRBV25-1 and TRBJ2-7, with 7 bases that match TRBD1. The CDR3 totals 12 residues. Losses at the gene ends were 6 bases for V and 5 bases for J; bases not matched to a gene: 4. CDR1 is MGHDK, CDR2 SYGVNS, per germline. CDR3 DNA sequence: TGTGCCAGCAGGGGACAGCTAGACGAGCAGTACTTC. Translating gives CASRGQLDEQYF.

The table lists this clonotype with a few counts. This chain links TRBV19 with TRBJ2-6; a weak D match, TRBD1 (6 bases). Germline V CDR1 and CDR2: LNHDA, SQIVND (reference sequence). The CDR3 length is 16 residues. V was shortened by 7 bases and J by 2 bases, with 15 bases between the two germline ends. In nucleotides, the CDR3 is TGTGCCAGTATAGATCGGAGACAGGCTGGGGCCAACGTCCTGACTTTC. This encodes CASIDRRQAGANVLTF.

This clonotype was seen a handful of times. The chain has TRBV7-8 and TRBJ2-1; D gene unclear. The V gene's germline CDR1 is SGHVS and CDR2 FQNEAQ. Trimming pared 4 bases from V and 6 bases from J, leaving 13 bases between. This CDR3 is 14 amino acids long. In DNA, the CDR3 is TGTGCCAGCAGCTCCTCCACAAGGCGCAATGAGCAGTTCTTC. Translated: CASSSSTRRNEQFF.

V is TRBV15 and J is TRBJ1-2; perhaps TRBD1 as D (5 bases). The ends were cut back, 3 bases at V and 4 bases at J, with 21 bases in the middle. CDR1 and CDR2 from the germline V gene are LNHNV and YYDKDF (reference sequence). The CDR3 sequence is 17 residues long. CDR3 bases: TGTGCCACCAGCAGGGTCGTCATCAGGGATATAATCTATGGCTACACCTTC. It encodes CATSRVVIRDIIYGYTF.

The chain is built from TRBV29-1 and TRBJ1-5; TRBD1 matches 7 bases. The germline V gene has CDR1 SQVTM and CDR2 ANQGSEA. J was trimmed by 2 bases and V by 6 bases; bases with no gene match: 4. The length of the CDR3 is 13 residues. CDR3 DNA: TGCAGCGTAAACGGACAGGGCAATCAGCCCCAGCATTTT. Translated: CSVNGQGNQPQHF.

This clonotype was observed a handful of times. CDR3 DNA: TGCAGCGTTTACGGACTAGCGGGTCCCTACGAGCAGTACTTC. As protein: CSVYGLAGPYEQYF. The chain couples TRBV29-1 to TRBJ2-7; 11 nucleotides line up with TRBD2. The germline V gene has CDR1 SQVTM and CDR2 ANQGSEA. After removal of 5 bases from V and 2 bases from J, the junction contained 5 bases not matched to a gene. This CDR3 has 14 residues.

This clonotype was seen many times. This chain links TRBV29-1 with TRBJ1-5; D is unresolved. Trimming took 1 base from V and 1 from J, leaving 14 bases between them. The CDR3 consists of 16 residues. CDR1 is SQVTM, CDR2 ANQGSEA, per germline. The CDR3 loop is CSVEGGCERSNQPQHF. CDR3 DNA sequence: TGCAGCGTTGAAGGGGGATGCGAGAGGAGCAATCAGCCCCAGCATTTT.

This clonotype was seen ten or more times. DNA of the CDR3: TGCAGCGTTGTAGGGCAGGGGGCCTACGAGCAGTACTTC. Translated: CSVVGQGAYEQYF. The V call is TRBV29-1, the J call TRBJ2-7; 7 bases agree with TRBD1. The CDR3 loop spans 13 amino acids. V lost 4 bases, J lost 2 bases, and 5 bases stayed unmatched. Germline values: CDR1 SQVTM, CDR2 ANQGSEA.

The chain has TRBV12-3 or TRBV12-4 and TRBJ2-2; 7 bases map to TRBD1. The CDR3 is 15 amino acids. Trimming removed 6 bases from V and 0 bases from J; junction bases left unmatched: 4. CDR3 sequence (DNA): TGTGCCAGCAGGCAGGGGGTCGCGAACACCGGGGAGCTGTTTTTT. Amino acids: CASRQGVANTGELFF.

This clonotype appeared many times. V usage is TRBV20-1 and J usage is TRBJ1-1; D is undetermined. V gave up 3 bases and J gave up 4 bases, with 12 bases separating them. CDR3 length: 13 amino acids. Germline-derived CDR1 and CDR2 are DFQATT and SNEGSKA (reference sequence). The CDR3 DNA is TGCAGTGCTAGTGGGGTAGCGGCCACTGAAGCTTTCTTT. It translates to CSASGVAATEAFF.

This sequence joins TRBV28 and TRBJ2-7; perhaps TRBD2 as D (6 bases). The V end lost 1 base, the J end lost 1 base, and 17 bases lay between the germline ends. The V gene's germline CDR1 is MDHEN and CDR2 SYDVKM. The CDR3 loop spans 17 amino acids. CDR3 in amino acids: CASSLSLTFAGSYEQYF. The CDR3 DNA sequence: TGTGCCAGCAGTTTATCGCTCACGTTCGCGGGGTCCTACGAGCAGTACTTC. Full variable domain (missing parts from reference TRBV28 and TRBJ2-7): DVKVTQSSRYLVKRTGEKVFLECVQDMDHENMFWYRQDPGLGLRLIYFSYDVKMKEKGDIPEGYSVSREKKERFSLILESASTNQTSMYLCASSLSLTFAGSYEQYFGPGTRLTVT.

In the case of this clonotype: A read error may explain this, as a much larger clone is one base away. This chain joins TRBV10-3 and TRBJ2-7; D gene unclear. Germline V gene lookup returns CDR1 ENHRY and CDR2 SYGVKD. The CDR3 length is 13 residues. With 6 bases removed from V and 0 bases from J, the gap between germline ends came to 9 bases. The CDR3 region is CAIRTIDSYEQYF. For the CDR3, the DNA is TGTGCCATCAGGACGATCGACTCCTACGAGCAGTACTTC.

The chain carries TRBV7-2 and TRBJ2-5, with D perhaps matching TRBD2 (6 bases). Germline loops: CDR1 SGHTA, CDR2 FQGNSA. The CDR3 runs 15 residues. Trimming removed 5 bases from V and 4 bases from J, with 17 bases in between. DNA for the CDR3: TGTGCCAGCAGCGACCGCGGGGTATTTGGAGAGACCCAGTACTTC. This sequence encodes CASSDRGVFGETQYF.

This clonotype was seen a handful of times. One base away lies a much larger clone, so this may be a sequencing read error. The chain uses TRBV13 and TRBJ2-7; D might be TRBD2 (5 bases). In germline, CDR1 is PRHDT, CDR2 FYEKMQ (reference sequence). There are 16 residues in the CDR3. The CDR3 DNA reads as TGTGCCAGCAGCTTAGGCCCGGGCAGCGGCGCCTACGAGCAGTGCTTC. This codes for CASSLGPGSGAYEQCF.

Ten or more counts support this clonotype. Written as DNA, the CDR3 is TGCAGTGCTAGGGGACAGGGAGATTCACCCCTCCACTTT. This translates into CSARGQGDSPLHF. This rearrangement joins TRBV20-1 to TRBJ1-6; the match to TRBD1 covers 9 bases. The CDR3 covers 13 residues. V lost 3 bases to trimming and J lost 8 bases; unmatched junction nucleotides: 2. Per germline, CDR1 DFQATT and CDR2 SNEGSKA (reference sequence).

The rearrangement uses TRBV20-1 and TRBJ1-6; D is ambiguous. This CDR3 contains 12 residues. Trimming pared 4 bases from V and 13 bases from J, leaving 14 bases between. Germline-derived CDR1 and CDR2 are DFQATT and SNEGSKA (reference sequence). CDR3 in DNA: TGCAGTGCTAACCGGGAATTGAGGCCCCTCCACTTT. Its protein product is CSANRELRPLHF.

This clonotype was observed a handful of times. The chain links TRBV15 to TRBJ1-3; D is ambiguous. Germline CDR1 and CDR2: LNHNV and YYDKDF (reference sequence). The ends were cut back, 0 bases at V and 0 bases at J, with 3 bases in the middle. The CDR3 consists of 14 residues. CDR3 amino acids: CATSRDPSGNTIYF. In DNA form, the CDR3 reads TGTGCCACCAGCAGAGATCCCTCTGGAAACACCATATATTTT.

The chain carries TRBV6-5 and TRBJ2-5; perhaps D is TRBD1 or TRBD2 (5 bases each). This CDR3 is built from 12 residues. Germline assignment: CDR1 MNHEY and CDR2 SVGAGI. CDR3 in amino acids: CTRGEPIRRQYF. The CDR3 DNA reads TGTACCCGGGGCGAGCCGATCCGACGCCAGTACTTC.

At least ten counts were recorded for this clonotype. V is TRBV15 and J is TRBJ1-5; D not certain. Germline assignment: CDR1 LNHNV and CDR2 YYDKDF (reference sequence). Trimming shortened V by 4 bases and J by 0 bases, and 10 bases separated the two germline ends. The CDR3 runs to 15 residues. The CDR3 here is CATSTRDPSNQPQHF. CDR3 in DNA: TGTGCCACCAGCACCCGGGATCCTAGCAATCAGCCCCAGCATTTT.

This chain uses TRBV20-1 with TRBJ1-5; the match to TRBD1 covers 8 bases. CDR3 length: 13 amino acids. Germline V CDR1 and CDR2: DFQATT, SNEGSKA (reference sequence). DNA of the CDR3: TGCAGCGTGTGGGGACAGGAGAATCAGCCCCAGCATTTT. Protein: CSVWGQENQPQHF.

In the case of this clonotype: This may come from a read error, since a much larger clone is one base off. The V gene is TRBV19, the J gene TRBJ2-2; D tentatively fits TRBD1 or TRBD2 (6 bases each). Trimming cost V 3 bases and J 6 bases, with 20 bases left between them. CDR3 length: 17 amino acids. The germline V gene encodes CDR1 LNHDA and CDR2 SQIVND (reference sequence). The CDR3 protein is CASSMGLRIRGAGELFF. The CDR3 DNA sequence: TGTGCCAGTAGTATGGGCTTGCGGATTAGGGGGGCCGGGGAGCTGTTTTTT.

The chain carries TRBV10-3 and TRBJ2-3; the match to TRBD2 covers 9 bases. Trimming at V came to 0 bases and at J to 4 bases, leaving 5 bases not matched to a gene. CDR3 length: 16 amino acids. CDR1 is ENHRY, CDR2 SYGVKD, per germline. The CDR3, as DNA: TGTGCCATCAGTGAGTCGAGTAGCGGGAGCGCAGATACGCAGTATTTT. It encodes CAISESSSGSADTQYF.

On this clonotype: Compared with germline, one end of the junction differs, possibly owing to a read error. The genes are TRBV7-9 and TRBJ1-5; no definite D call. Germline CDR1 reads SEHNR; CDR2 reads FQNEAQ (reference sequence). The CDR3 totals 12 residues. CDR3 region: CASSSIDQPRHF. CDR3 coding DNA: TGTGCCAGCAGCTCCATTGATCAGCCCCGGCATTTT.